This T cell receptor (beta chain) was captured by sequencing in a study of technical replicates of blood from several donors. The CDR3 runs 14 residues. V lost 5 bases, J lost 4 bases, and 14 bases lay in between. CDR1 is ENHRY, CDR2 SYGVKD, per germline. The table came from immunoSEQ multiplex PCR; TCRdb's copy has only in-frame clones and leaves some out. The table lists more than 65,000 clones, around 95% of them singletons. Specimen: T cells isolated from PBMCs. This sequence was found in a human donor in good health. J is TRBJ1-1 and V is TRBV10-3; a weak D match, TRBD1 (6 bases). The CDR3 protein is CAISNREAITEAFF. DNA for the CDR3: TGTGCCATCAGTAACAGGGAAGCGATCACTGAAGCTTTCTTT.